This T cell receptor beta chain was retrieved from a study of Ad26.COV2.S vaccination and SARS-CoV-2 variants. Study details: Donor got 5x10^10 or 1x10^11 viral particles of Ad26.COV2.S.

The CDR3 has 15 amino acids. Per germline, CDR1 SGDLS and CDR2 YYNGEE. Trimming removed 0 bases from V and 3 bases from J, with 10 bases in between. Study-wide findings and caveats: Vaccinated individuals (as opposed to placebo recipients) had higher spike-specific TCR breadth.

Documented treatment: approximately 18 received Ad26.COV2.S at low or high dose, single or two shots; 5 received placebo; per-sample allocation not given. Collection of the samples took place on day 63 after the first injection of vaccine or placebo. This Boston cohort included adults aged 18-55 years. The method was immunoSEQ multiplex PCR; TCRdb's version includes in-frame clones alone and lacks a portion of them. This sample has 300,000 to 350,000 clones, with 80% to 90% found just once. A remark on this clone: Its specificity is unknown.

The TCR was taken from a person between 18 and 65 years old who received the Ad26.COV2.S COVID-19 vaccine or a placebo. V gene TRBV9 combines with J gene TRBJ1-5; D uncertain. This sample comprised peripheral blood, obtained in a trial of Ad26.COV2.S vaccine versus placebo. CDR3 amino acids: CASSVAPGPNQPQHF. The CDR3 DNA is TGTGCCAGCAGCGTAGCACCCGGGCCCAATCAGCCCCAGCATTTT.